This note documents a single T cell receptor (beta chain) sequence. What it recognizes is unknown. This CDR3 has 16 residues. Germline V lookup: CDR1 SGHVS, CDR2 FNYEAQ. The roughly 18-34 mg bulk tissue piece was not sorted before simultaneous RNA and DNA extraction. This entry comes from a study of tumor-infiltrating lymphocytes in primary liver carcinoma. Study outcomes and limitations: Less overlap was seen in tumor-adjacent and tumor-blood pairs than in tumor region pairs.

Total RNA amounting to roughly 450 ng was the source from which TCR beta cDNA was made with a constant-region primer. Three nested multiplex PCR rounds, a slightly modified ARM-PCR, produced the libraries for TCR beta. A C-beta reverse primer and TRBV1-TRBV30 forward primers served in each of the first two PCR rounds, at about 10 cycles apiece. TCRdb itself ran the multiplex PCR reads through MiXCR, one entry per CDR3 protein. The table has around 56,000 distinct CDR3 sequences, about two thirds seen once. Sequenced material: liver tumor tissue from sampling region 2. Subset indicated: tumor region T2, inferior pole. This clonotype was obtained from a man aged 40-50 years with primary liver carcinoma and hepatitis B virus infection. The chain combines TRBV7-6 with TRBJ2-3; no clear D. Matching the DNA end better, TRBJ1-5 makes the J call doubtful. CDR3 in amino acids: CASSLGTGSSTDTQHF. CDR3 DNA sequence: TGTGCCAGCAGCTTAGGTACGGGTTCTAGCACAGATACACAGCATTTT.